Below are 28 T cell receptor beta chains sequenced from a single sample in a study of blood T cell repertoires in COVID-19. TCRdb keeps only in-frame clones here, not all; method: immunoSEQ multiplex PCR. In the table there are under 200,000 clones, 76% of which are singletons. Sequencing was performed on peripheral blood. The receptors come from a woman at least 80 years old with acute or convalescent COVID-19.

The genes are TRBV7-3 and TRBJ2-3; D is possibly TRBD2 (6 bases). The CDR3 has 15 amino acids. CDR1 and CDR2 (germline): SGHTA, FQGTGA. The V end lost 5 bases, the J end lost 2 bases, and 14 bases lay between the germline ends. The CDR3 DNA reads TGTGCCAGCAGCCCGCCGGGACTCCACACAGATACGCAGTATTTT. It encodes CASSPPGLHTDTQYF.

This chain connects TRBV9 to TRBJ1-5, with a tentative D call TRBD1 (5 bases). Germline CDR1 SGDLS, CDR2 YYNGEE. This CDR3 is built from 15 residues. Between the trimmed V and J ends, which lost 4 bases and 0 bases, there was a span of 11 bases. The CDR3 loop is CASSSGGNSNQPQHF. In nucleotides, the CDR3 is TGTGCCAGCAGCTCCGGGGGGAATAGCAATCAGCCCCAGCATTTT.

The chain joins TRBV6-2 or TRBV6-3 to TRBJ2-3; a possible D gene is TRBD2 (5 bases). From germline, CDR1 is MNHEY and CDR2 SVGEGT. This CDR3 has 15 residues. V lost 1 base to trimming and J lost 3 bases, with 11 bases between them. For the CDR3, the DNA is TGTGCCAGCAGTTACTTCCAAGGGAGAACAGATACGCAGTATTTT. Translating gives CASSYFQGRTDTQYF.

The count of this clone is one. CDR3 residues: CASSLPGQGPYEQYF. DNA of the CDR3: TGTGCCAGCAGCCTCCCGGGACAGGGACCCTACGAGCAGTACTTC. The chain couples TRBV5-6 to TRBJ2-7; TRBD1 matches 9 bases. Germline loops: CDR1 SGHDT, CDR2 YYEEEE. Trimming removed 4 bases from V and 2 bases from J; junction bases left unmatched: 7. This CDR3 is 15 amino acids long.

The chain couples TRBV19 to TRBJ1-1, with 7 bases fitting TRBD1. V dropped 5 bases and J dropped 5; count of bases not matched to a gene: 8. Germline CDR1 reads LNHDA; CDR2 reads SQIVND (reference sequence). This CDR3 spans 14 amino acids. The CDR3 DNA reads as TGTGCCAGTAGTGACCAGGGGGTCGGGACTGAAGCTTTCTTT. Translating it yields CASSDQGVGTEAFF. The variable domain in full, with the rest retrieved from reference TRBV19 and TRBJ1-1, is DGGITQSPKYLFRKEGQNVTLSCEQNLNHDAMYWYRQDPGQGLRLIYYSQIVNDFQKGDIAEGYSVSREKKESFPLTVTSAQKNPTAFYLCASSDQGVGTEAFFGQGTRLTVV.

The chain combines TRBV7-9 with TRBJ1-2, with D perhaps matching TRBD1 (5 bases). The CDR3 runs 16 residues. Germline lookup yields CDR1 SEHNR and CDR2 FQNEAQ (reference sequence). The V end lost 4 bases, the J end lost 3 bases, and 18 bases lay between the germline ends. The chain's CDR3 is CASSSTRQQFYYGYTF. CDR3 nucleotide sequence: TGTGCCAGCAGCTCCACCCGACAGCAGTTTTACTATGGCTACACCTTC.

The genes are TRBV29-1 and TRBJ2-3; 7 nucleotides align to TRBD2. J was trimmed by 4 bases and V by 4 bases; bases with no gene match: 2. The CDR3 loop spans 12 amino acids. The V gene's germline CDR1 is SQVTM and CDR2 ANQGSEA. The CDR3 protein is CSVGGSADTQYF. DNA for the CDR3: TGCAGCGTTGGCGGGAGTGCAGATACGCAGTATTTT.

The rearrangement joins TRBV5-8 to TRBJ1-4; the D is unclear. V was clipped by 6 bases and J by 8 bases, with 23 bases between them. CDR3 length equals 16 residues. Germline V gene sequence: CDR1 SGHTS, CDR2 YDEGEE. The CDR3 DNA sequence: TGTGCCAGCATTCCCCCCGCAGGTTCCCCATGGGAAAAACTGTTTTTT. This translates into CASIPPAGSPWEKLFF.

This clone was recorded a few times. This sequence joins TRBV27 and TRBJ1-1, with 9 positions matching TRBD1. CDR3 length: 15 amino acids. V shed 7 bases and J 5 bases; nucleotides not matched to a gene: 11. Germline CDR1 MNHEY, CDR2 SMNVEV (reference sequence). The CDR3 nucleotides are TGTGCCAGCACTGACCCGGGACAGGGCGGTACTGAAGCTTTCTTT. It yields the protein CASTDPGQGGTEAFF.

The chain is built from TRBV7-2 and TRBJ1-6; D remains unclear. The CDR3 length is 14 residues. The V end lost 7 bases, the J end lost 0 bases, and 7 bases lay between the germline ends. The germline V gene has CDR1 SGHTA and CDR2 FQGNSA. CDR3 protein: CASTASSYNSPLHF. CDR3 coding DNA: TGTGCCAGCACCGCGAGCTCCTATAATTCACCCCTCCACTTT.

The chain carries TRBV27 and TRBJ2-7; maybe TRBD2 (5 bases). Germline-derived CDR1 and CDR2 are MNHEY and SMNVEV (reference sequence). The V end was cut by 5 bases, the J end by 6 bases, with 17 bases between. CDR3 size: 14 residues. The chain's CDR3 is CASSVGTRSSEQYF. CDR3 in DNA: TGTGCCAGCAGTGTAGGAACTAGGAGTTCCGAGCAGTACTTC.

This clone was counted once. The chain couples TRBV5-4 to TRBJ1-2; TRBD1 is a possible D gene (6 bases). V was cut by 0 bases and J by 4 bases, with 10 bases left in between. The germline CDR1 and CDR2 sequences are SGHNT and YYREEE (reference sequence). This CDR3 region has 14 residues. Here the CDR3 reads CASSLGTESYGYTF. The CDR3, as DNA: TGTGCCAGCAGCTTGGGGACAGAAAGCTATGGCTACACCTTC. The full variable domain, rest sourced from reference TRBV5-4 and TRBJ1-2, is ETGVTQSPTHLIKTRGQQVTLRCSSQSGHNTVSWYQQALGQGPQFIFQYYREEENGRGNFPPRFSGLQFPNYSSELNVNALELDDSALYLCASSLGTESYGYTFGSGTRLTVV.

The CDR3 loop reads CASSLTEYGYTF. The DNA for the CDR3 is TGTGCCAGCAGCTTGACAGAGTATGGCTACACCTTC. The V gene is TRBV5-6, the J gene TRBJ1-2; the D is unclear. The germline CDR1 and CDR2 sequences are SGHDT and YYEEEE. The V end was cut by 1 base, the J end by 5 bases, with 6 bases between. The CDR3 covers 12 residues.

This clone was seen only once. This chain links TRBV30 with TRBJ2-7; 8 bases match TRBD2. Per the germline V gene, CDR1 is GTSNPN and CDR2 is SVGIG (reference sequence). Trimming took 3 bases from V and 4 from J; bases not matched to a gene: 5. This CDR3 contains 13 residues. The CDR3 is CAWRLAGSYEQYF. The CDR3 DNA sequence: TGTGCCTGGAGATTAGCGGGGTCTTACGAGCAGTACTTC.

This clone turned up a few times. The CDR3 bases are TGTGCCAGCAGCTGGGGACAGGGGGAGCATGGCTACACCTTC. Its protein product is CASSWGQGEHGYTF. The chain carries TRBV6-5 and TRBJ1-2; 11 nucleotides match TRBD1. The CDR3 contains 14 residues. The V gene end was trimmed by 6 bases and the J gene end by 6 bases; junction bases not matched to a gene: 6. CDR1 is MNHEY and CDR2 is SVGAGI in the germline V gene.

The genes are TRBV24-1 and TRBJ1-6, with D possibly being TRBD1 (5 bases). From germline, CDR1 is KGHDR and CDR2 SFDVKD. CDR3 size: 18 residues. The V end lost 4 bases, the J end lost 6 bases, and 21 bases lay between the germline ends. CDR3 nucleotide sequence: TGTGCCACCAGTGAGGTACAGGACCACCGAACCTTTAATTCACCCCTCCACTTT. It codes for CATSEVQDHRTFNSPLHF.

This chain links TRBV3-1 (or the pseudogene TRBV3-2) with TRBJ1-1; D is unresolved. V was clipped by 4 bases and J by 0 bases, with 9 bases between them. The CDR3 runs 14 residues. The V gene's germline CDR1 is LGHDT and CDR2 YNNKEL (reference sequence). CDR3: CASSLLGVNTEAFF. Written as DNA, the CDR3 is TGTGCCAGCAGCCTCCTCGGGGTGAACACTGAAGCTTTCTTT.

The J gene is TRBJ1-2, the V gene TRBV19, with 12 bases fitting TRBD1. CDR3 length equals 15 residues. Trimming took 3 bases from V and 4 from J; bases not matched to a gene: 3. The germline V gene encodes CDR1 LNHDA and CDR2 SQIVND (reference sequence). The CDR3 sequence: CASSMPGQGAYGYTF. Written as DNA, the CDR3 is TGTGCCAGTAGTATGCCGGGACAGGGGGCCTATGGCTACACCTTC.

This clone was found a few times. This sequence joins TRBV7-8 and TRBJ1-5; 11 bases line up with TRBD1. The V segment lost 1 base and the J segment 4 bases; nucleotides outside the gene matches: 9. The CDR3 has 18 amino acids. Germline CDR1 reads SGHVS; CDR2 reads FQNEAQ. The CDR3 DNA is TGTGCCAGCAGCTTAGTGTTCCTCGGACAGGGGGCAAATCAGCCCCAGCATTTT. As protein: CASSLVFLGQGANQPQHF.

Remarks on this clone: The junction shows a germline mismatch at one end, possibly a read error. CDR3 region: CASSVTGGRRIF. For the CDR3, the DNA is TGTGCCAGCAGCGTGACAGGGGGCAGAAGGATTTTT. This chain links TRBV27 with TRBJ1-4; 10 positions match TRBD1. CDR1 MNHEY and CDR2 SMNVEV come from the germline V gene (reference sequence). This CDR3 has 12 residues. Supplemented by reference TRBV27 and TRBJ1-4, the full variable domain reads EAQVTQNPRYLITVTGKKLTVTCSQNMNHEYMSWYRQDPGLGLRQIYYSMNVEVTDKGDVPEGYKVSRKEKRNFPLILESPSPNQTSLYFCASSVTGGRRIFGSGTQLSVL.

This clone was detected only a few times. CDR3 in amino acids: CASSEWGTVSSYEQYF. The CDR3 DNA follows: TGTGCCAGCAGTGAATGGGGGACAGTGAGCTCCTACGAGCAGTACTTC. The chain links TRBV2 to TRBJ2-7; 7 bases agree with TRBD1. CDR3 length: 16 amino acids. Germline trimming cut 2 bases from V and 0 bases from J; bases unmatched to any gene: 7. The germline gives CDR1 SNHLY, CDR2 FYNNEI.

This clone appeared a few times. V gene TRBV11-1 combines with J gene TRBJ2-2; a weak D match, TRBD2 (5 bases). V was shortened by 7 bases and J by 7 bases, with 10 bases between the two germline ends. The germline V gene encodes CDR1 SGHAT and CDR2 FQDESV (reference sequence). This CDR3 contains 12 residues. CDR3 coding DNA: TGTGCCAGCATTGCGGGCAGCGGGGAGCTGTTTTTT. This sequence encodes CASIAGSGELFF.

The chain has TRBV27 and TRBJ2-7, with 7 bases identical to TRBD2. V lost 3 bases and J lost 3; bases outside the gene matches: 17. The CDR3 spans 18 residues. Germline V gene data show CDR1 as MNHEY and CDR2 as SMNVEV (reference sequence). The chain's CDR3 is CASSLGRGAGREIYEQYF. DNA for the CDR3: TGTGCCAGCAGTTTGGGACGTGGGGCGGGGCGGGAGATCTACGAGCAGTACTTC.

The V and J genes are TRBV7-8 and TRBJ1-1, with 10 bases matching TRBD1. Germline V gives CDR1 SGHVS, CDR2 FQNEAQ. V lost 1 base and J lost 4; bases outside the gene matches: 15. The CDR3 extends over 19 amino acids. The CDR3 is CASSLEGTGVVGRSTEAFF. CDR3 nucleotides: TGTGCCAGCAGCTTAGAGGGGACAGGGGTTGTGGGTAGAAGCACTGAAGCTTTCTTT.

The CDR3 DNA is TGTGCCAGCAGCCCGGCGGGTATAGGCTATGGCTACACCTTC. Protein sequence: CASSPAGIGYGYTF. The chain employs TRBV5-5 and TRBJ1-2; D unclear. Germline values: CDR1 SGHKS, CDR2 YYEKEE (reference sequence). The CDR3 totals 14 residues. Trimming stripped 4 bases from V and 4 bases from J, with 14 bases between. Variable domain in full (rest from reference TRBV5-5 and TRBJ1-2): DAGVTQSPTHLIKTRGQQVTLRCSPISGHKSVSWYQQVLGQGPQFIFQYYEKEERGRGNFPDRFSARQFPNYSSELNVNALLLGDSALYLCASSPAGIGYGYTFGSGTRLTVV.

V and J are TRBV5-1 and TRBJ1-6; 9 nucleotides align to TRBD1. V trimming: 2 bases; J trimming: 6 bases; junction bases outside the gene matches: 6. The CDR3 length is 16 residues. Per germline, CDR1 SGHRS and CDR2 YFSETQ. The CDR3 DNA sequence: TGCGCCAGCAGCTTCGATGGGACAGGGAGTAATTCACCCCTCCACTTT. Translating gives CASSFDGTGSNSPLHF.

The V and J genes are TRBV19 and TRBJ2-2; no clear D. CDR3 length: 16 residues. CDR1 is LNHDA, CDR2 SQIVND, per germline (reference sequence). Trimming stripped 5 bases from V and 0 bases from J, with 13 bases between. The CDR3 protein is CASSFRRVANTGELFF. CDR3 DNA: TGTGCCAGTAGTTTCCGACGGGTAGCGAACACCGGGGAGCTGTTTTTT.

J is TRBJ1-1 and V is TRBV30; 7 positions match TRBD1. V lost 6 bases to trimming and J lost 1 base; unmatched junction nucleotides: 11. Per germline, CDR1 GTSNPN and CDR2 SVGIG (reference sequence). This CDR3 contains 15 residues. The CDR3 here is CACHLGGQPNTEAFF. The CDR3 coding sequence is TGTGCCTGCCACCTAGGGGGACAGCCGAACACTGAAGCTTTCTTT.